What follows are 17 T cell receptor beta chains derived from one specimen sequenced in a study of T cells after yellow fever vaccination. One entry per CDR3 protein results from TCRdb running MiXCR on the 5' RACE reads. This sample has some 350,000 distinct CDR3 sequences, with 6.2% found just once. The sample consisted of PBMCs, taken 5 days after the yellow fever booster vaccination. Receptors originate from a man under 40 who received the YFV17D yellow fever vaccine.

J is TRBJ1-1 and V is TRBV7-2, with D possibly TRBD1 on 5 matching bases. This CDR3 has 14 residues. CDR1 SGHTA and CDR2 FQGNSA come from the germline V gene. Trimming pared 6 bases from V and 2 bases from J, leaving 13 bases between. CDR3 nucleotides: TGTGCCAGCAGATCGTACGGGGGTAACACTGAAGCTTTCTTT. Amino acids: CASRSYGGNTEAFF.

The chain couples TRBV20-1 to TRBJ2-2; 8 bases fit TRBD2. CDR1 and CDR2 from the germline V gene are DFQATT and SNEGSKA (reference sequence). There are 14 residues in the CDR3. V lost 6 bases, J lost 0 bases, and 3 bases stayed unmatched. CDR3 in amino acids: CSATSGANTGELFF. In nucleotides, the CDR3 is TGCAGTGCAACTAGCGGCGCGAACACCGGGGAGCTGTTTTTT.

This clonotype was seen repeatedly, ten times or more. The genes are TRBV4-2 and TRBJ2-1, with D perhaps matching TRBD2 (6 bases). The length of the CDR3 is 15 residues. Germline V gene lookup returns CDR1 LGHNA and CDR2 YNFKEQ. Trimming removed 0 bases at V and 8 bases at J, with 14 bases between. CDR3 nucleotides: TGTGCCAGCAGCCAAGAAAAAACCGGCGGGGATGAGCAGTTCTTC. Residues: CASSQEKTGGDEQFF.

This clonotype was recorded at least ten times. The chain employs TRBV5-1 and TRBJ2-3; D uncertain. Germline CDR1 is SGHRS and CDR2 is YFSETQ. Trimming cost V 3 bases and J 7 bases, with 9 bases left between them. CDR3 length: 12 residues. The CDR3 DNA sequence: TGCGCCAGCAGCTACCAAGACTATACGCAGTATTTT. Its translation is CASSYQDYTQYF.

The chain joins TRBV6-4 to TRBJ2-2; TRBD1 matches at 7 bases. The junction had 3 bases not matched to a gene; V was cut back by 0 bases and J by 5 bases. The CDR3 length is 15 residues. CDR1 and CDR2 (germline): MRHNA, SNTAGT. CDR3 in amino acids: CASSDSGQSTGELFF. In DNA form, the CDR3 reads TGTGCCAGCAGTGACTCGGGACAGAGTACCGGGGAGCTGTTTTTT.

This clonotype was counted many times. The chain links TRBV7-2 to TRBJ2-2; perhaps TRBD2 as D (7 bases). The CDR3 has 16 amino acids. V lost 2 bases and J lost 2, with 12 bases in between. Germline CDR1 and CDR2: SGHTA and FQGNSA. The CDR3 spells CASSLWGGPNTGELFF. CDR3 nucleotide sequence: TGTGCCAGCAGCTTATGGGGGGGGCCCAACACCGGGGAGCTGTTTTTT.

The V gene is TRBV27, the J gene TRBJ1-5; D is unresolved. With 6 bases removed from V and 5 bases from J, the gap between germline ends came to 14 bases. CDR1 and CDR2 (germline): MNHEY, SMNVEV (reference sequence). CDR3 length: 14 residues. The DNA for the CDR3 is TGTGCCAGCAGCCGTAAGGACGGCGATCAGCCCCAGCATTTT. Protein product: CASSRKDGDQPQHF.

This clonotype appeared a few times. The chain uses TRBV18 and TRBJ2-5; D uncertain. Trimming pared 3 bases from V and 6 bases from J, leaving 5 bases between. CDR1 KGHSH and CDR2 LQKENI come from the germline V gene. The CDR3 loop spans 11 amino acids. The CDR3 DNA follows: TGTGCCAGCTCACCGGACCAGACCCAGTACTTC. Protein: CASSPDQTQYF.

This clonotype came up many times. The chain carries TRBV7-2 and TRBJ2-2; 7 nucleotides agree with TRBD2. CDR3 length equals 15 residues. Germline CDR1 SGHTA, CDR2 FQGNSA. The trim removed 1 base at V and 6 bases at J, leaving 5 bases unmatched. The CDR3 spells CASSLVAGVPGELFF. CDR3 nucleotide sequence: TGTGCCAGCAGCTTAGTCGCGGGAGTCCCCGGGGAGCTGTTTTTT.

The CDR3 sequence: CAWSVRAGRTDTQYF. For the CDR3, the DNA is TGTGCCTGGAGTGTGAGAGCGGGTCGCACAGATACGCAGTATTTT. The chain employs TRBV30 and TRBJ2-3; a weak D match, TRBD2 (6 bases). Trimming took off 0 bases at V and 1 base at J, with 11 bases between the two ends. Germline assignment: CDR1 GTSNPN and CDR2 SVGIG (reference sequence). The CDR3 consists of 15 residues.

This clonotype appeared a few times. The rearrangement links TRBV29-1 to TRBJ1-3; no firm D call. CDR1 and CDR2 (germline): SQVTM, ANQGSEA. With 7 bases removed from V and 2 bases from J, the gap between germline ends came to 12 bases. CDR3 length: 13 residues. The CDR3 is CSGTGWPGNTIYF. CDR3 DNA: TGCAGCGGAACTGGGTGGCCTGGAAACACCATATATTTT.

V and J are TRBV19 and TRBJ2-3, with 13 bases that match TRBD2. CDR3 length equals 19 residues. The V gene end was trimmed by 5 bases and the J gene end by 5 bases; junction bases not matched to a gene: 16. Looked up from germline, CDR1 is LNHDA and CDR2 is SQIVND (reference sequence). In nucleotides, the CDR3 is TGTGCCAGTAGTCTCCGGGAACTAGCGGGAGGGCCCTGGAGAGATACGCAGTATTTT. As protein: CASSLRELAGGPWRDTQYF. Full variable domain (missing parts from reference TRBV19 and TRBJ2-3): DGGITQSPKYLFRKEGQNVTLSCEQNLNHDAMYWYRQDPGQGLRLIYYSQIVNDFQKGDIAEGYSVSREKKESFPLTVTSAQKNPTAFYLCASSLRELAGGPWRDTQYFGPGTRLTVL.

This clonotype was recorded at least ten times. V is TRBV7-2 and J is TRBJ2-3; D may be TRBD2 (6 bases). The CDR3 is 15 residues long. In germline, CDR1 is SGHTA, CDR2 FQGNSA. V lost 8 bases and J lost 3, with 18 bases in between. CDR3 sequence (DNA): TGTGCCAGCGGGGCCGGCGGGGTCGGGACAGATACGCAGTATTTT. Its protein product is CASGAGGVGTDTQYF.

This clonotype was found a few times. This chain joins TRBV15 and TRBJ2-5, with a tentative D call TRBD1 (6 bases). CDR3 size: 14 residues. The V and J ends lost 5 bases and 4 bases respectively, with 14 bases between them. Germline CDR1 is LNHNV and CDR2 is YYDKDF (reference sequence). The CDR3 is CATSGTGYRETQYF. CDR3 nucleotide sequence: TGTGCCACCAGCGGCACAGGGTATAGAGAGACCCAGTACTTC.

This clonotype was counted only a few times. The CDR3 DNA reads TGTGCCAGCAGCTTTCCCTACTCCGGGACAGGAGAGCAGTTCTTC. Its translation is CASSFPYSGTGEQFF. The V and J genes are TRBV5-4 and TRBJ2-1, with 8 bases lining up with TRBD1. Germline trimming cut 2 bases from V and 10 bases from J; bases unmatched to any gene: 11. The CDR3 consists of 15 residues. Germline values: CDR1 SGHNT, CDR2 YYREEE (reference sequence).

This clonotype appeared many times. The chain carries TRBV20-1 and TRBJ1-3; tentatively, D is TRBD1 (6 bases). The ends were cut back, 5 bases at V and 3 bases at J, with 11 bases in the middle. Germline V lookup: CDR1 DFQATT, CDR2 SNEGSKA (reference sequence). The length of the CDR3 is 13 residues. The CDR3 loop reads CSASGTFGNTIYF. In nucleotides, the CDR3 is TGCAGTGCTTCGGGGACATTTGGAAACACCATATATTTT.

V and J are TRBV6-2 or TRBV6-3 and TRBJ1-1; D remains ambiguous. V gave up 6 bases and J gave up 1 base, with 12 bases separating them. This CDR3 comprises 14 residues. Germline CDR1 MNHEY, CDR2 SVGEGT. The CDR3, as DNA: TGTGCCAGCAGCACCAGAGGAGAGAACACTGAAGCTTTCTTT. Its translation is CASSTRGENTEAFF.